This T cell receptor (beta chain) was found in a study of PD-L1 blockade in urothelial cancer. The CDR3 length is 13 residues. In germline, CDR1 is GTSNPN, CDR2 SVGIG (reference sequence). V lost 2 bases and J 5 bases, leaving 10 bases between the germline ends. Generated by immunoSEQ multiplex PCR, the TCRdb table keeps only in-frame clones and is missing some. The profile shows about 43,000 clones, about 80% of them singletons. As to time point: peripheral blood 6 weeks after treatment start. This clone was seen once. This TCR derives from a man between 60 and 75 years old with urothelial cancer. The chain combines TRBV30 with TRBJ1-5; D call uncertain. This sample comprised PBMCs, obtained around atezolizumab (anti-PD-L1) treatment. The CDR3: CAWSWQVDQPQHF. In DNA, the CDR3 is TGTGCCTGGAGTTGGCAGGTGGATCAGCCCCAGCATTTT.